This T cell receptor (beta chain) was found in a study of STAT5B mutations in CD4+ large granular lymphocyte leukemia. CDR3 length equals 13 residues. From germline, CDR1 is SGHRS and CDR2 YFSETQ. This clone was recorded only once. Generated by immunoSEQ multiplex PCR, the TCRdb table keeps only in-frame clones and is missing some. The sample gives about 33,000 clones, roughly 80% of which show up once; 3.5% to 5% is in the top ten. Material: CD4+ T cells from blood buffy coats. The chain couples TRBV5-1 to TRBJ2-5; D might be TRBD1 or TRBD2, each matching 5 bases. The J call may not be correct, given that the DNA end is closer to TRBJ2-7. This clonotype was sampled from a human donor in good health. CDR3 sequence: CASSFLEGREQYF. DNA of the CDR3: TGCGCCAGCAGCTTTCTCGAGGGGCGCGAGCAGTACTTC.